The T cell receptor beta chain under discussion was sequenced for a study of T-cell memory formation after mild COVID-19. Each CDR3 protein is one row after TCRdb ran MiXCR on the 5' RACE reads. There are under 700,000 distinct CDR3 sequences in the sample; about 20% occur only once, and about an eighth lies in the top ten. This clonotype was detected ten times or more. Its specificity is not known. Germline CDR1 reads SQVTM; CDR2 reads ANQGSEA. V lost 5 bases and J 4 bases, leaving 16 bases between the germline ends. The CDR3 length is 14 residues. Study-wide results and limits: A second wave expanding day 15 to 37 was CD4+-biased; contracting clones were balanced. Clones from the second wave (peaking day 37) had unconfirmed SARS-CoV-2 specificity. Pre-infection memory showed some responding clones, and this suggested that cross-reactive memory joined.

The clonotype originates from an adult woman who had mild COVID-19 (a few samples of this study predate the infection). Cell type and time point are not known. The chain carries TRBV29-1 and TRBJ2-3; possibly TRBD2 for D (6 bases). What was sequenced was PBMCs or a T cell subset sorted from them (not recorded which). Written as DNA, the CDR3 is TGCAGCGTTCTGACGGGGGTACACGCAGATACGCAGTATTTT. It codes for CSVLTGVHADTQYF.